These 30 T cell receptor beta chains came from one sample sequenced in a study of blood T cell repertoires in COVID-19. Repertoires were generated with immunoSEQ multiplex PCR, while TCRdb's copy carries only in-frame clones and drops some. Counted here are 120,000 to 150,000 clones, more than 65% occurring once; the ten biggest clones make up more than 5.5%. The sequenced sample was peripheral blood. The origin of the receptors is a woman in her forties or fifties in a cohort sampled during active or convalescent COVID-19.

As DNA, the CDR3 is TGCGCCAGCAGCTTGGCTCCGACACACAACTATGGCTACACCTTC. Translated, it gives CASSLAPTHNYGYTF. The gene calls are TRBV5-1 and TRBJ1-2; D is unresolved. The CDR3 length is 15 residues. The germline gives CDR1 SGHRS, CDR2 YFSETQ. V shed 0 bases and J shed 2 bases, with 11 bases lying between them.

The sample holds one count of this clone. V gene TRBV7-8 combines with J gene TRBJ2-3, with 8 bases fitting TRBD2. Trimming at V came to 4 bases and at J to 6 bases, leaving 12 bases not matched to a gene. CDR1 and CDR2 (germline): SGHVS, FQNEAQ. This CDR3 contains 16 residues. In DNA form, the CDR3 reads TGTGCCAGCAGCTACCTCCGGCGGGGGGCCCCCGATACGCAGTATTTT. Residues: CASSYLRRGAPDTQYF.

The chain recombines TRBV14 with TRBJ2-3; D ambiguous. CDR3 length: 16 amino acids. Trimming cost V 4 bases and J 6 bases, with 20 bases left between them. Germline-derived CDR1 and CDR2 are SGHDN and FVKESK. CDR3 protein: CASSLVLEVATDTQYF. The DNA of the CDR3 is TGTGCCAGCAGCCTAGTACTTGAGGTAGCTACGGATACGCAGTATTTT.

The chain links TRBV29-1 to TRBJ1-1, with D perhaps matching TRBD1 (5 bases). The CDR3 runs to 14 residues. Trimming took 7 bases from V and 1 from J, leaving 16 bases between them. Germline CDR1 is SQVTM and CDR2 is ANQGSEA. CDR3 loop: CSGQIQRGNTEAFF. For the CDR3, the DNA is TGCAGCGGCCAAATACAAAGGGGGAACACTGAAGCTTTCTTT. Combining the CDR3 with reference TRBV29-1 and TRBJ1-1 gives the whole variable domain SAVISQKPSRDICQRGTSLTIQCQVDSQVTMMFWYRQQPGQSLTLIATANQGSEATYESGFVIDKFPISRPNLTFSTLTVSNMSPEDSSIYLCSGQIQRGNTEAFFGQGTRLTVV.

The J gene is TRBJ1-3, the V gene TRBV10-1; D perhaps matches TRBD1 (6 bases). The V end was cut by 10 bases, the J end by 3 bases, with 22 bases between. Germline V CDR1 and CDR2: WNHNN, SYGVQD (reference sequence). The CDR3 spans 16 residues. CDR3 in DNA: TGCGCCACCGGATCTCCGGCCAGGGGAGATGGAAACACCATATATTTT. This gives the protein CATGSPARGDGNTIYF.

The J gene is TRBJ2-5, the V gene TRBV5-1; tentative D call: TRBD2 (7 bases). CDR3 size: 15 residues. CDR1 and CDR2 (germline): SGHRS, YFSETQ. The germline V and J ends were trimmed by 0 bases and 7 bases, with 16 bases remaining between them. In DNA form, the CDR3 reads TGCGCCAGCAGCTTGGTGGGGCACAGGGAGGGGACCCAGTACTTC. It encodes CASSLVGHREGTQYF.

V usage is TRBV6-5 and J usage is TRBJ2-3; D ambiguous. Germline loops: CDR1 MNHEY, CDR2 SVGAGI. The CDR3 covers 14 residues. The V gene lost 4 bases and the J gene lost 4 bases, with 12 bases spanning the gap. Written as DNA, the CDR3 is TGTGCCAGCAGTTGGCGTGGTGGGCCAGATACGCAGTATTTT. It yields the protein CASSWRGGPDTQYF.

V is TRBV7-9 and J is TRBJ1-3; D uncertain. The CDR3 loop spans 15 amino acids. Trimming shortened V by 6 bases and J by 0 bases, and 12 bases separated the two germline ends. CDR1 is SEHNR, CDR2 FQNEAQ, per germline (reference sequence). Here the CDR3 reads CASRGRHSSGNTIYF. CDR3 in DNA: TGTGCCAGCAGGGGCAGGCACTCCTCTGGAAACACCATATATTTT.

Concerning this clone: The same CDR3 arises from other DNA sequences in this sample as well. This chain connects TRBV6-5 to TRBJ1-2; D unresolved. The germline CDR1 and CDR2 sequences are MNHEY and SVGAGI. V was trimmed by 2 bases and J by 0 bases, leaving 10 bases between them. This CDR3 comprises 15 residues. The CDR3 region has the DNA TGTGCCAGCAGTTACAGGCGGGGAGCTAACTATGGCTACACCTTC. Residues: CASSYRRGANYGYTF.

This clone came up once. The chain is built from TRBV30 and TRBJ2-7; 8 bases map to TRBD2. The CDR3 totals 16 residues. The J segment lost 3 bases and the V segment lost 0 bases, leaving 10 bases of the junction unmatched. Germline-derived CDR1 and CDR2 are GTSNPN and SVGIG (reference sequence). CDR3 nucleotides: TGTGCCTGGAGTGTAGGTGTAGCGGGGAGAATCTACGAGCAGTACTTC. Translation gives CAWSVGVAGRIYEQYF.

The CDR3 region is CASNAGGLAEAFF. As DNA, the CDR3 is TGTGCCAGTAACGCAGGGGGCTTGGCTGAAGCTTTCTTT. The chain carries TRBV19 and TRBJ1-1; 8 bases are a match to TRBD1. Trimming removed 7 bases from V and 6 bases from J; junction bases left unmatched: 7. This CDR3 region has 13 residues. Germline V gives CDR1 LNHDA, CDR2 SQIVND (reference sequence).

V usage is TRBV12-5 and J usage is TRBJ1-2; D gene ambiguous. This CDR3 spans 13 amino acids. Deletions cut 6 bases from V and 3 bases from J, with 11 bases between. CDR1 and CDR2 from the germline V gene are LGHNT and FRNRAP. The chain's CDR3 is CASGPPIDYGYTF. The CDR3 DNA follows: TGTGCTAGTGGCCCCCCTATAGACTATGGCTACACCTTC. The whole variable domain, remainder taken from reference TRBV12-5 and TRBJ1-2, is DARVTQTPRHKVTEMGQEVTMRCQPILGHNTVFWYRQTMMQGLELLAYFRNRAPLDDSGMPKDRFSAEMPDATLATLKIQPSEPRDSAVYFCASGPPIDYGYTFGSGTRLTVV.

This sequence joins TRBV7-2 and TRBJ2-1, with D possibly being TRBD2 (6 bases). Germline values: CDR1 SGHTA, CDR2 FQGNSA. The CDR3 is made up of 15 amino acids. Trimming took off 0 bases at V and 7 bases at J, with 13 bases between the two ends. The CDR3 DNA is TGTGCCAGCAGCTTAGCATTCTGGGGGAGGAATGAGCAGTTCTTC. Translating gives CASSLAFWGRNEQFF.

In this sample, this clone turned up a few times. The chain links TRBV6-5 to TRBJ2-1; TRBD2 matches 8 bases. Unmatched junction bases numbered 10, after V lost 2 bases and J lost 7 bases. The CDR3 consists of 16 residues. CDR1 is MNHEY, CDR2 SVGAGI, per germline. CDR3 protein: CASSYPGGAYVNEQFF. The CDR3 region has the DNA TGTGCCAGCAGTTACCCCGGGGGGGCTTATGTAAATGAGCAGTTCTTC.

This chain links TRBV7-8 with TRBJ1-5; D ambiguous. Trimming removed 1 base from V and 7 bases from J, with 17 bases in between. Germline V gene lookup returns CDR1 SGHVS and CDR2 FQNEAQ. The CDR3 has 16 residues. The chain's CDR3 is CASSLGVSGEGQPQHF. The CDR3 DNA reads TGTGCCAGCAGCTTAGGGGTCTCCGGGGAAGGGCAGCCCCAGCATTTT.

A single count supports this clone. This chain connects TRBV18 to TRBJ2-3; 9 positions match TRBD1. With V trimmed by 3 bases and J by 3 bases, 4 bases remained unmatched. CDR1 KGHSH and CDR2 LQKENI come from the germline V gene. The CDR3 sequence is 15 residues long. The CDR3 nucleotides read TGTGCCAGCTCACCCGGGACAGGGAAAACAGATACGCAGTATTTT. This encodes CASSPGTGKTDTQYF.

V and J are TRBV7-3 and TRBJ2-5; D not certain. Germline lookup yields CDR1 SGHTA and CDR2 FQGTGA. The V and J ends lost 5 bases and 5 bases respectively, with 12 bases between them. CDR3 size: 13 residues. Written as DNA, the CDR3 is TGTGCCAGCAGCACTAACTACCGGGAGACCCAGTACTTC. Amino acid sequence: CASSTNYRETQYF.

This clone was picked up one time. The rearrangement joins TRBV24-1 to TRBJ2-1; 11 bases line up with TRBD2. The CDR3 totals 19 residues. V lost 4 bases, J lost 3 bases, and 13 bases stayed unmatched. Germline V gene data show CDR1 as KGHDR and CDR2 as SFDVKD. The CDR3 region has the DNA TGTGCCACCAGTGACCCACGAGTGACTAGCGGGAATAACTACAATGAGCAGTTCTTC. It encodes CATSDPRVTSGNNYNEQFF.

This chain uses TRBV10-3 with TRBJ2-3; 10 bases map to TRBD2. Unmatched junction bases numbered 11, after V lost 2 bases and J lost 3 bases. The germline V gene encodes CDR1 ENHRY and CDR2 SYGVKD. The CDR3 totals 18 residues. The CDR3 loop is CAISEPRGRAGGTDTQYF. In nucleotides, the CDR3 is TGTGCCATCAGTGAGCCCCGCGGGCGAGCGGGGGGGACAGATACGCAGTATTTT.

The CDR3 region has the DNA TGCAGTGCTAGGAGGGACACTGAAGCTTTCTTT. The encoded protein is CSARRDTEAFF. V gene TRBV20-1 combines with J gene TRBJ1-1; D is undetermined. The CDR3 is 11 residues long. The germline V and J ends were trimmed by 3 bases and 3 bases, with 5 bases remaining between them. Germline V gene data show CDR1 as DFQATT and CDR2 as SNEGSKA (reference sequence).

V is TRBV4-3 and J is TRBJ1-4, with D tentatively TRBD1 (6 bases). This CDR3 is 17 amino acids long. Germline V gene lookup returns CDR1 LGHNA and CDR2 YSLEER. Trimming removed 2 bases from V and 0 bases from J, with 13 bases in between. The CDR3 bases are TGCGCCAGCAGCCAATACACGGGGGGCTCAACTAATGAAAAACTGTTTTTT. Its protein product is CASSQYTGGSTNEKLFF.

This clone occurred a few times. CDR3 DNA sequence: TGTGCCAGCACGCCTCGTCGGGGGGATAATTCACCCCTCCACTTT. Protein sequence: CASTPRRGDNSPLHF. This rearrangement joins TRBV5-6 to TRBJ1-6, with D possibly being TRBD1 (5 bases). CDR1 is SGHDT and CDR2 is YYEEEE in the germline V gene. The CDR3 consists of 15 residues. V lost 6 bases to trimming and J lost 5 bases, with 15 bases between them.

This clone occurred many times. This rearrangement joins TRBV27 to TRBJ1-1, with D possibly being TRBD1 (6 bases). This CDR3 is built from 17 residues. The V gene lost 6 bases and the J gene lost 5 bases, with 25 bases spanning the gap. CDR1 and CDR2 (germline): MNHEY, SMNVEV (reference sequence). CDR3 region: CASSLHQGLLSSTEAFF. The CDR3 coding sequence is TGTGCCAGCAGCCTCCATCAGGGGCTATTATCCTCAACTGAAGCTTTCTTT.

This rearrangement joins TRBV24-1 to TRBJ2-2; tentatively, D is TRBD2 (5 bases). The V gene lost 0 bases and the J gene lost 5 bases, with 6 bases spanning the gap. The CDR3 is made up of 14 amino acids. Germline V gene data show CDR1 as KGHDR and CDR2 as SFDVKD. The CDR3 is CATSDLSGTGELFF. The CDR3 DNA follows: TGTGCCACCAGTGATTTGTCGGGAACCGGGGAGCTGTTTTTT.

The chain links TRBV7-9 to TRBJ2-1; the match to TRBD2 covers 9 bases. The germline gives CDR1 SEHNR, CDR2 FQNEAQ (reference sequence). The CDR3 sequence is 15 residues long. Germline trimming cut 5 bases from V and 2 bases from J; bases unmatched to any gene: 4. CDR3 sequence: CASSQSGGTYNEQFF. The CDR3 DNA is TGTGCCAGCAGCCAAAGCGGGGGGACCTACAATGAGCAGTTCTTC.

The sample holds one count of this clone. The gene calls are TRBV21-1 and TRBJ2-7; the table calls TRBD1, which could not be checked here. TRBV21-1 is a pseudogene segment. This CDR3 is built from 16 residues. CDR3 loop: CASSKACDRESYEQYF. The CDR3 nucleotides are TGTGCCAGCAGCAAAGCTTGTGACAGGGAATCCTACGAGCAGTACTTC.

As concerns this clone: Other DNA sequences within the sample encode an identical CDR3. In DNA, the CDR3 is TGTGCCAGCAGTCTAGGACAGGCCTATGGCTACACCTTC. Translated, it gives CASSLGQAYGYTF. This sequence joins TRBV12-3 or TRBV12-4 and TRBJ1-2; TRBD1 aligns across 7 bases. Trimming at V came to 5 bases and at J to 4 bases, leaving 4 bases not matched to a gene. The CDR3 loop spans 13 amino acids.

V and J are TRBV6-5 and TRBJ1-2; 7 bases align to TRBD1. The CDR3 has 12 amino acids. With V trimmed by 4 bases and J by 8 bases, 4 bases remained unmatched. Germline V lookup: CDR1 MNHEY, CDR2 SVGAGI. The CDR3 bases are TGTGCCAGCAGTTCTCGGACAGGAGGCTACACCTTC. Translation gives CASSSRTGGYTF.

The chain recombines TRBV3-1 (or the pseudogene TRBV3-2) with TRBJ2-5, with 11 positions matching TRBD1. Germline V gene lookup returns CDR1 LGHDT and CDR2 YNNKEL (reference sequence). V lost 4 bases to trimming and J lost 4 bases; unmatched junction nucleotides: 11. The CDR3 loop spans 17 amino acids. CDR3 in DNA: TGTGCCAGCAGCCGCGGTACCGGGACAGGGGGTACAGAGACCCAGTACTTC. This translates into CASSRGTGTGGTETQYF.

The gene calls are TRBV5-3 and TRBJ2-3, with 9 bases matching TRBD1. TRBV5-3 is an ORF, with its function uncertain. The CDR3 runs 15 residues. With 4 bases clipped from V and 0 bases from J, the junction kept 3 bases outside the gene matches. The CDR3 is CARSLGQGSTDTQYF. The CDR3 nucleotides are TGTGCCAGAAGCCTGGGACAGGGAAGCACAGATACGCAGTATTTT.